This paragraph reports one T cell receptor (beta chain). The germline CDR1 and CDR2 sequences are SGHTA and FQGNSA. The CDR3 has 14 residues. V lost 7 bases and J lost 5, with 18 bases in between. This sample stems from a study of blood T cell repertoires in COVID-19. As for the study in general: The cDNA or gDNA used as material had been derived from T cells, B-cell-depleted T cells, or PBMCs.

In the original processing: How many nucleated cells were present was estimated from reference gene primer amplification. Generated by immunoSEQ multiplex PCR, the TCRdb table keeps only in-frame clones and is missing some. V and J calls and clone size come straight from that table; D and trimming were deduced from the DNA. This table holds about 94,000 clones, under 90% found once. The receptor was isolated from a human donor in a cohort sampled during active COVID-19. Input material: peripheral blood. The J gene is TRBJ2-7, the V gene TRBV7-2, with a weak D call TRBD2 (6 bases). The CDR3 sequence is CASTPTREWNEQYF. Written as DNA, the CDR3 is TGTGCCAGCACCCCGACTAGGGAGTGGAACGAGCAGTACTTC.